The 5 T cell receptor beta chains below all came from one sample that was sequenced in a study of regulatory T cells in long-lasting Graves disease. Both iRepertoire HTBI primers and Arm-PCR of CDR3 regions were used to build the TCR beta libraries. MiXCR was run by TCRdb on the multiplex PCR reads, yielding one entry per CDR3 protein. Among about 540,000 distinct CDR3 sequences listed, 13% were seen once. The time point was: newly diagnosed GD, antithyroid drugs for less than 3 months. Construction of the TCR library relied on RNA isolated from PBMCs. A further study also used this sample, focusing on T cells in Graves' hyperthyroidism and ophthalmopathy.

The material sequenced was peripheral blood mononuclear cells (PBMCs), taken at new diagnosis, from a patient treated with antithyroid drugs. All receptors come from a man younger than 40 with Graves disease.

This clonotype was found many times. The V gene is TRBV5-1, the J gene TRBJ2-7; 10 bases align to TRBD1. The CDR3 covers 14 residues. V dropped 4 bases and J dropped 2; count of bases not matched to a gene: 3. The germline CDR1 and CDR2 sequences are SGHRS and YFSETQ. For the CDR3, the DNA is TGCGCCAGCAGCGGGACAGGGGCGCCCTACGAGCAGTACTTC. It is translated as CASSGTGAPYEQYF.

This clonotype was counted at least ten times. This chain joins TRBV25-1 and TRBJ2-1; D tentatively reads TRBD1 or TRBD2 (5 bases each). CDR1 and CDR2 from the germline V gene are MGHDK and SYGVNS. V lost 8 bases and J 14 bases, leaving 19 bases between the germline ends. The CDR3 is 12 residues long. The chain's CDR3 is CASGKSGPREFF. The CDR3 coding sequence is TGTGCCAGCGGAAAGAGCGGACCCAGGGAGTTCTTC.

V and J are TRBV20-1 and TRBJ2-3; TRBD2 aligns across 9 bases. With 6 bases clipped from V and 3 bases from J, the junction kept 4 bases outside the gene matches. Germline CDR1 is DFQATT and CDR2 is SNEGSKA (reference sequence). This CDR3 region has 13 residues. The CDR3 sequence: CSAISGRTDTQYF. CDR3 coding DNA: TGCAGTGCAATTAGCGGGAGAACAGATACGCAGTATTTT.

This clonotype was detected ten times or more. This sequence joins TRBV5-6 and TRBJ1-5, with a weak D call TRBD1 (5 bases). The V and J ends lost 0 bases and 9 bases respectively, with 13 bases between them. CDR1 and CDR2 from the germline V gene are SGHDT and YYEEEE. The CDR3 runs 14 residues. The CDR3 spells CASSLGDSPGPQHF. In nucleotides, the CDR3 is TGTGCCAGCAGCTTGGGCGACAGCCCTGGGCCCCAGCATTTT.

This clonotype turned up a few times. A read error is possible here, since a much larger clone lies one base away. The chain recombines TRBV10-3 with TRBJ2-1; the match to TRBD2 covers 10 bases. CDR1 and CDR2 from the germline V gene are ENHRY and SYGVKD. This CDR3 comprises 12 residues. CDR3 sequence (DNA): TGTGCTACTAGCGGGATCTACAATGAGCAGTCCTTC. It is translated as CATSGIYNEQSF.